This T cell receptor (beta chain) is from a study of OX40 agonist ivuxolimab in advanced cancers. About the study as a whole: Ivuxolimab, which targeted the costimulatory receptor OX40 (CD134), was an agonistic, fully human IgG2 monoclonal antibody. Intravenous ivuxolimab was administered to patients every 2 weeks at six dose levels: 0.01, 0.1, 0.3, 1.5, 3 and 10 mg/kg. Among the approximately 54 dose-escalation patients, around 20 had hepatocellular carcinoma, 15 or so melanoma, 9 renal cell carcinoma and 9 head and neck cancer. The dose-escalation cohort was almost 85% male with a mean age of approximately 59 years, ranging from roughly 20 to 80. Patients were allowed to have had prior anti-PD-1, anti-PD-L1 or anti-CTLA-4 therapy, and 40% of the dose-escalation patients had previously received checkpoint inhibitors. Partial responses were achieved by three dose-escalation patients, of whom one had hepatocellular carcinoma and two had cutaneous melanoma. The point of sequencing TCRbeta in the periphery was to test whether ivuxolimab changed TCR sequence diversity and drove clonal T-cell expansion. The paper reports the monotherapy dose-escalation portion (N of about 50 patients) of the phase I ivuxolimab trial. Overall results and qualifications from the work: The antigen specificity of the peripheral T cells that underwent clonal expansion was not determined. Low levels of normalized T-cell clonal expansion were also seen in some patients who did not respond. At doses of 0.1 to 3.0 mg/kg, clonal expansion of both CD4+ and CD8+ T cells in blood was seen between baseline and week 6. Partial responders in the 0.1-3.0 mg/kg groups had among the lowest normalized peripheral clonal expansion, especially among CD8+ T cells. After ivuxolimab, CD8+ T cells had more expanded clones than CD4+ T cells on average.

Patients with a history of autoimmune disease or receiving systemic immunosuppression were excluded from the trial. Peripheral blood for TCR sequencing was drawn from every dose cohort at baseline, at cycle 4 day 1 and at cycle 7 day 1. The samples were drawn from a first-in-human, open-label, multicenter phase I dose-escalation trial of ivuxolimab. Adults with locally advanced or metastatic melanoma, renal cell carcinoma, hepatocellular carcinoma or head and neck squamous cell carcinoma were enrolled in the trial. Before TCR sequencing, CD4+ and CD8+ T cells were separately sorted from peripheral blood. To sequence the TCRbeta CDR3 region, genomic DNA was isolated from the sorted cells. The immunoSEQ Assay was used to sequence the TCRbeta CDR3 regions. Held by TCRdb, this immuneACCESS table contains in-frame sequences only and omits some clones. Under half of the omission traces to an unresolved V gene where checked; the cause of the rest is unknown. The sample data list about 73,000 clones, and about nine tenths of these were observed just once. Of the sample, about 10% is held by the ten largest clones.

Note on this clone: Its antigen target is currently unknown. There are no base qualities to consult, and no much larger clone falls within one base.

The germline V gene (reference sequence) gives CDR1 as LNHNV and CDR2 as YYDKDF. Counted from cysteine to phenylalanine, this CDR3 has 13 amino acids. The read is trimmed to its CDR3 DNA, 39 bases read in frame from base 1. V has 6 bases trimmed and J has 4 bases trimmed; junction bases matching no gene number 1. Recombination joined TRBV15 with TRBJ1-5, with 9 central nucleotides matching TRBD1. The source was CD4+ or CD8+ T cells sorted from blood, collected in a trial of the OX40 agonist ivuxolimab. This clonotype originated in an adult with an advanced solid tumor such as melanoma, head and neck, liver or kidney cancer. The CDR3 here reads CATRGTGNQPQHF. In nucleotides, the sequence is TGTGCCACCAGGGGGACAGGGAATCAGCCCCAGCATTTT.